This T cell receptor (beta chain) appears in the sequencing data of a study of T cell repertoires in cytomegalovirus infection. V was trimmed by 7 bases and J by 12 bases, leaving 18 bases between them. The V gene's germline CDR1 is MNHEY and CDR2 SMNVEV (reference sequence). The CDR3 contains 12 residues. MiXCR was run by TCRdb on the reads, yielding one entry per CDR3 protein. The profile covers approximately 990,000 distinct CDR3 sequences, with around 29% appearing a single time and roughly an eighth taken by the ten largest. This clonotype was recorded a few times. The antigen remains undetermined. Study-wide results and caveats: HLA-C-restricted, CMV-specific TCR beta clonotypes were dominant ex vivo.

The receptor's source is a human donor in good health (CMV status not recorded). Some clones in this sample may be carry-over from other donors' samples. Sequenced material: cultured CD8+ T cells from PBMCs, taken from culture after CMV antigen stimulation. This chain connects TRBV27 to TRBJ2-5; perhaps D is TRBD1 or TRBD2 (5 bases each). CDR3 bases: TGTGCCAGCAACGACCCGGGACGGATGGAGTACTTC. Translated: CASNDPGRMEYF.